Listed below are T cell receptor beta chains from one sample, sequenced in a study of T cell responses to AZD1222 COVID-19 vaccine. Profiling relied on immunoSEQ multiplex PCR, and the TCRdb table lists in-frame clones only, not all of them. There are roughly 87,000 clones in the sample; 89% occur only once, and about 5.5% lies in the top ten. The sequences come from peripheral blood, collected 28 days after the second AZD1222 dose. All receptors come from an adult who received the AZD1222 COVID-19 vaccine. The CDR3 runs from the conserved cysteine through the conserved F or W. The D gene is left open where the match is weak. Size tells how often a clone was seen (once, few, many) or the class of an expanded clone, and some rows leave it out.

-	TRBD2	TRBV6-2/TRBV6-3	TRBJ2-7	CASSPGLAGALLDEQYF	TGTGCCAGCAGTCCCGGACTAGCGGGGGCCCTCTTAGACGAGCAGTACTTC
-	-	TRBV6-5	TRBJ2-7	CASSSGTVPYEQYF	TGTGCCAGCAGCTCCGGGACGGTTCCCTACGAGCAGTACTTC
once	TRBD2	TRBV9	TRBJ2-3	CASSAPGGGSADTQYF	TGTGCCAGCAGCGCCCCCGGGGGGGGGTCGGCAGATACGCAGTATTTT
-	TRBD1	TRBV11-2	TRBJ2-5	CASSPGTAQETQYF	TGTGCCAGCAGCCCAGGGACAGCCCAAGAGACCCAGTACTTC
once	-	TRBV7-2	TRBJ2-7	CASSFGAGSYEQYF	TGTGCCAGCAGCTTTGGTGCGGGGTCCTACGAGCAGTACTTC
few	TRBD2	TRBV25-1	TRBJ2-1	CASSEGQGGPVNEQFF	TGTGCCAGCAGTGAAGGCCAGGGAGGGCCTGTCAATGAGCAGTTCTTC
-	-	TRBV19	TRBJ2-3	CASRGSTDTQYF	TGTGCCAGTAGGGGTAGCACAGATACGCAGTATTTT
-	TRBD2	TRBV27	TRBJ2-3	CASKEYSGGTFTDTQYF	TGTGCCAGCAAAGAATATAGCGGGGGGACCTTCACAGATACGCAGTATTTT
few	TRBD1	TRBV5-1	TRBJ2-7	CASSGWDRVNYEQYF	TGCGCCAGCAGCGGCTGGGACAGGGTAAACTACGAGCAGTACTTC
-	-	TRBV6-6	TRBJ1-1	CASSYTGSAEAFF	TGTGCCAGCAGTTATACGGGGTCAGCTGAAGCTTTCTTT
-	TRBD2	TRBV5-1	TRBJ2-5	CASSTGTSGGAEETQYF	TGCGCCAGCAGCACCGGGACTAGCGGGGGGGCCGAAGAGACCCAGTACTTC
-	-	TRBV30	TRBJ1-3	CAWSVTGYTIYF	TGTGCCTGGAGTGTTACGGGTTACACCATATATTTT
-	TRBD1	TRBV29-1	TRBJ1-2	CSVTLARDRRAVDYGYTF	TGCAGCGTCACTCTAGCCCGGGACAGGAGAGCGGTGGACTATGGCTACACCTTC
few	-	TRBV7-8	TRBJ1-3	CASSLARGIRSGNTIYF	TGTGCCAGCAGCTTAGCGCGAGGGATCCGCTCTGGAAACACCATATATTTT
-	-	TRBV19	TRBJ2-3	CASNRGTDTQYF	TGTGCCAGCAATAGGGGCACAGATACGCAGTATTTT
-	-	TRBV9	TRBJ2-1	CASSPRLASYNEQFF	TGTGCCAGCAGCCCTCGTCTAGCGTCGTACAATGAGCAGTTCTTC
-	-	TRBV28	TRBJ1-2	CAVTTSAVYGYTF	TGTGCCGTCACTACCTCGGCAGTTTATGGCTACACCTTC
-	-	TRBV6-5	TRBJ1-4	CASGGGGEKLFF	TGTGCCAGCGGGGGAGGGGGTGAAAAACTGTTTTTT
few	-	TRBV19	TRBJ1-6	CATQRDGNSPLHF	TGTGCCACTCAACGGGACGGGAATTCACCCCTCCACTTT
-	-	TRBV6-5	TRBJ1-2	CASSFAPAVPNYGYTF	TGTGCCAGCAGTTTCGCACCGGCAGTCCCTAACTATGGCTACACCTTC
-	-	TRBV29-1	TRBJ2-2	CSVEGDNTGELFF	TGCAGCGTTGAAGGGGATAACACCGGGGAGCTGTTTTTT
-	-	TRBV5-6	TRBJ1-4	CASSLREPNEKLFF	TGTGCCAGCAGCTTGAGGGAACCTAATGAAAAACTGTTTTTT
once	-	TRBV10-2	TRBJ1-2	CASSETGTNYGYTF	TGCGCCAGCAGTGAGACCGGGACAAACTATGGCTACACCTTC
-	-	TRBV19	TRBJ1-5	CASSPQQGNQPQHF	TGTGCCAGTTCCCCGCAACAAGGCAATCAGCCCCAGCATTTT
-	-	TRBV7-8	TRBJ1-1	CASSSTPTAMNTEAFF	TGTGCCAGCAGCAGCACCCCGACAGCCATGAACACTGAAGCTTTCTTT
-	-	TRBV19	TRBJ1-5	CASSIGYYNQPQHF	TGTGCCAGTAGTATAGGCTATTACAATCAGCCCCAGCATTTT
once	-	TRBV2	TRBJ1-1	CASSEDLGTTEAFF	TGTGCCAGCAGTGAAGATCTGGGGACCACTGAAGCTTTCTTT
-	-	TRBV7-9	TRBJ1-5	CASSLGQGNQPQHF	TGTGCCAGCAGCTTAGGACAGGGCAATCAGCCCCAGCATTTT
-	TRBD2	TRBV7-2	TRBJ2-3	CASSSLAGGQIDTQYF	TGTGCCAGCAGCTCGCTAGCGGGGGGGCAGATAGATACGCAGTATTTT
-	TRBD1	TRBV11-2	TRBJ1-3	CASSSGQGLYF	TGTGCCAGCAGCTCCGGACAGGGTTTATATTTT
once	-	TRBV2	TRBJ1-1	CASSASWNTEAFF	TGTGCCAGCAGTGCCTCGTGGAACACTGAAGCTTTCTTT
-	-	TRBV5-4	TRBJ1-5	CASSDGNQPQHF	TGTGCCAGCAGTGATGGCAATCAGCCCCAGCATTTT
-	-	TRBV4-3	TRBJ2-2	CASRGGRNTGELFF	TGCGCCAGCAGGGGGGGCAGAAACACCGGGGAGCTGTTTTTT
-	TRBD1	TRBV11-2	TRBJ2-7	CASSTGTGGQQYF	TGTGCCAGCAGCACGGGGACAGGGGGCCAGCAGTACTTC
-	-	TRBV19	TRBJ2-2	CASSIGTANTGELFF	TGTGCCAGTAGTATAGGGACAGCGAACACCGGGGAGCTGTTTTTT
-	TRBD1	TRBV28	TRBJ2-7	CASSLYGTGGSYEQYF	TGTGCCAGCAGTTTATACGGGACAGGGGGATCCTACGAGCAGTACTTC
once	TRBD2	TRBV27	TRBJ2-7	CASSSPGGGKDEQYF	TGTGCCAGCAGTTCTCCGGGCGGGGGAAAGGACGAGCAGTACTTC
-	-	TRBV5-6	TRBJ1-6	CASRSLSSYNSPLHF	TGTGCCAGCAGGAGCTTAAGCTCCTATAATTCACCCCTCCACTTT
large	-	TRBV7-2	TRBJ1-5	CASSFGRGEVVGPNQPQHF	TGTGCCAGCAGCTTCGGTCGAGGGGAGGTGGTTGGGCCCAATCAGCCCCAGCATTTT